This is a list of T cell receptor beta chains from one sample in a study of tumor and adjacent non-tumor tissue in lung cancer. TCRdb processed the multiplex PCR reads anew with MiXCR; each CDR3 protein has one entry. The data hold about 110,000 distinct CDR3 sequences, with about 80% observed a single time. Sequencing input: lung tumor tissue. These receptors all come from a man in his 70s with non-small cell lung cancer. The conserved cysteine and the conserved F or W are not part of the CDR3 here. The order of the fields is D gene, J gene, V gene, CDR3 protein. A D gene is named only where the DNA matches it firmly.

d_call: NA; j_call: TRBJ2-1; v_call: TRBV11-3; cdr3_aa: ASNLLGTKGGYNEQF
d_call: NA; j_call: TRBJ2-5; v_call: TRBV6-1; cdr3_aa: ARSGSAAGRETQY
d_call: NA; j_call: TRBJ1-2; v_call: TRBV4-1; cdr3_aa: ASSQEGRVNHGYT
d_call: NA; j_call: TRBJ1-5; v_call: TRBV19; cdr3_aa: ISSKIRNQPQH
d_call: TRBD2; j_call: TRBJ2-3; v_call: TRBV28; cdr3_aa: ASGGLAGARNMQY
d_call: TRBD1; j_call: TRBJ2-7; v_call: TRBV11-1; cdr3_aa: ASQPPGQSYEQY
d_call: NA; j_call: TRBJ1-2; v_call: TRBV11-3; cdr3_aa: VISPRRSYGYT
d_call: NA; j_call: TRBJ2-3; v_call: TRBV30; cdr3_aa: NCRFVSDTQY
d_call: TRBD1; j_call: TRBJ1-2; v_call: TRBV6-5; cdr3_aa: ASSWMRSGTDGGYT
d_call: NA; j_call: TRBJ2-2; v_call: TRBV29-1; cdr3_aa: SGHDVGELF
d_call: NA; j_call: TRBJ1-2; v_call: TRBV12-3/TRBV12-4; cdr3_aa: ASSSGNCGYT
d_call: NA; j_call: TRBJ1-2; v_call: TRBV5-6; cdr3_aa: ASSRINRANYGYS
d_call: NA; j_call: TRBJ2-3; v_call: TRBV11-2; cdr3_aa: ANSLTQGGNTDTHY
d_call: NA; j_call: TRBJ2-7; v_call: TRBV11-1; cdr3_aa: ADSLEASISYEQY
d_call: NA; j_call: TRBJ1-2; v_call: TRBV20-1; cdr3_aa: SDERFSGYT
d_call: NA; j_call: TRBJ2-7; v_call: TRBV6-2/TRBV6-3; cdr3_aa: ASSSRQVNSYEQY
d_call: NA; j_call: TRBJ2-5; v_call: TRBV4-3; cdr3_aa: ASSQAGGVEQETQY
d_call: NA; j_call: TRBJ2-1; v_call: TRBV7-8; cdr3_aa: ASSLMLWDEQF
d_call: NA; j_call: TRBJ2-7; v_call: TRBV11-2; cdr3_aa: ASNLVAGTYEQY
d_call: NA; j_call: TRBJ2-1; v_call: TRBV11-3; cdr3_aa: ASSLDPTGGRDEYF
d_call: NA; j_call: TRBJ1-1; v_call: TRBV7-2; cdr3_aa: ASINGIVNTEAF
d_call: NA; j_call: TRBJ1-3; v_call: TRBV6-6; cdr3_aa: ASGVAGDTIY
d_call: TRBD1; j_call: TRBJ1-5; v_call: TRBV6-2/TRBV6-3; cdr3_aa: TRRGTGILGNQPQH
d_call: NA; j_call: TRBJ2-2; v_call: TRBV6-1; cdr3_aa: SSRPHEGSTGELF